These T cell receptor beta chains were read from a single sample in a study of Tregs in tolerant kidney transplant recipients. Assay: immunoSEQ multiplex PCR; the TCRdb copy retains only in-frame clones and omits some. The repertoire holds 65,000 to 85,000 clones, with roughly 90% as singletons. This material consisted of CD4+ T cells from blood (PBMCs), taken 24 months after the transplant. The receptors here all came from a human patient who received a combined kidney and bone marrow transplant. Some T cells could come from the graft donor. Both conserved end residues are part of each CDR3. The D gene is left open where the match is weak. The listing skips clone size in some rows; elsewhere it reads once, few, many or a size class.

>-|TRBD1|TRBJ2-7|13|TRBV7-2
TGTGCCAGCAGCTTAGGGAGGCAGGGGGCTGGGTACTTC
CASSLGRQGAGYF
>-|-|TRBJ1-6|15|TRBV5-1
TGCGCCAGCAGCTTGGTTGGGCCCATGGATTCACCCCTCCACTTT
CASSLVGPMDSPLHF
>-|TRBD2|TRBJ2-7|17|TRBV12-5
TGTGCTAGTGGTTTGGTACTTGGACTAGCGGGAGTGAACGAGCAGTACTTC
CASGLVLGLAGVNEQYF
>-|-|TRBJ2-3|19|TRBV13
TGTGCCAGCAGCTTAGGCCGGTGGACCGGGAGAAGTGGTACAGATACGCAGTATTTT
CASSLGRWTGRSGTDTQYF
>-|-|TRBJ1-2|13|TRBV27
TGTGCCAGCCCTAGGCCCAGAGGTGGGGGCTACACCTTC
CASPRPRGGGYTF
>once|TRBD2|TRBJ2-1|17|TRBV5-1
TGCGCCAGCAGCCGACTAGCGGGAGCAGTTTACTACAATGAGCAGTTCTTC
CASSRLAGAVYYNEQFF
>-|-|TRBJ2-1|18|TRBV11-2
TGTGCCAGCAGTAAATATAGGGGGGGAGCGGGTTCCTACAATGAGCAGTTCTTC
CASSKYRGGAGSYNEQFF
>-|-|TRBJ2-3|14|TRBV6-1
TGTGCCAGCTTCGCAACAGGGACGGTGGATACGCAGTATTTT
CASFATGTVDTQYF
>-|-|TRBJ1-5|15|TRBV4-3
TGCGCCAGCAGCCTAAACGGGGTCCAGGGGCAGCCCCAGCATTTT
CASSLNGVQGQPQHF
>-|-|TRBJ1-6|16|TRBV6-6
TGTGCCAGCAGGCCCACCCTGACAGGAGCTAATTCACCCCTCCACTTT
CASRPTLTGANSPLHF
>-|-|TRBJ2-1|13|TRBV7-2
TGTGCCAGCAGCTTAGCGGGGGCCAATGAGCAGTTCTTC
CASSLAGANEQFF
>-|-|TRBJ1-2|15|TRBV19
TGTGCCAGTAGCCAGCGCGTCGGGACACGATATGGCTACACCTTC
CASSQRVGTRYGYTF
>-|-|TRBJ1-1|13|TRBV18
TGTGCCAGCTCACAGGCGGGGAACACTGAAGCTTTCTTT
CASSQAGNTEAFF
>-|TRBD1|TRBJ2-1|15|TRBV7-3
TGTGCCAGCAGCCCCGCAGGGGGCGCGGCCGATGAGCAGTTCTTC
CASSPAGGAADEQFF
>-|TRBD2|TRBJ2-3|17|TRBV4-3
TGCGCCAGCAGCCGTGGGGGATTCTTAGCGGGGGAAGATACGCAGTATTTT
CASSRGGFLAGEDTQYF
>once|-|TRBJ1-4|14|TRBV4-3
TGCGCCAGCAGGGTTACAGGGCAGAATGAAAAACTGTTTTTT
CASRVTGQNEKLFF
>-|-|TRBJ2-5|16|TRBV11-2
TGTGCCAGCAGCTCACCGACAGGAACGTATGGAGAGACCCAGTACTTC
CASSSPTGTYGETQYF
>-|TRBD1|TRBJ1-2|14|TRBV29-1
TGCAGCGTTGGGACGCGGACAGGGAGGAATGGCTACACCTTC
CSVGTRTGRNGYTF
>-|-|TRBJ2-7|16|TRBV27
TGTGCCAGCAGTCCCTCTGGAGGGGGCCACTCCTACGAGCAGTACTTC
CASSPSGGGHSYEQYF
>-|-|TRBJ2-7|14|TRBV10-3
TGTGCCATCAGTGAGTCTGCAGGCCCCTACGAGCAGTACTTC
CAISESAGPYEQYF
>-|-|TRBJ2-5|13|TRBV5-1
TGCGCCAGCAACTTCGGCCCGGGAGAGACCCAGTACTTC
CASNFGPGETQYF
>-|-|TRBJ1-2|13|TRBV11-1
TGTGCCAGCACCTCAACGCCGGGATATGGCTACACCTTC
CASTSTPGYGYTF
>-|TRBD1|TRBJ2-1|14|TRBV6-6
TGTGCCAGCATGTGGACAGGGGGGGACAATGAGCAGTTCTTC
CASMWTGGDNEQFF
>-|-|TRBJ1-2|12|TRBV29-1
TGCAGCGTGGATGACAGGAACTATGGCTACACCTTC
CSVDDRNYGYTF
>-|TRBD2|TRBJ2-7|18|TRBV5-4
TGTGCCAGCAGCGCGGGACTAGCGGGAGGTGCCGGTGGTCACGAGCAGTACTTC
CASSAGLAGGAGGHEQYF
>-|TRBD2|TRBJ2-7|16|TRBV7-2
TGTGCCAGCAGCCTAAAACTAGCGGGAGGAGGTTACGAGCAGTACTTC
CASSLKLAGGGYEQYF
>-|TRBD2|TRBJ2-3|15|TRBV5-1
TGCGCCAGCAGCTTGGTAGCGGGAGGGGCAGATACGCAGTATTTT
CASSLVAGGADTQYF
>-|TRBD1|TRBJ2-7|14|TRBV7-9
TGTGCCAGCAGCTTTGCAGGGGGACCGGCCGAGCAGTACTTC
CASSFAGGPAEQYF
>-|-|TRBJ2-7|13|TRBV7-8
TGTGCCAGCAGCTTAATTCAGAGAGGCGAGCAGTACTTC
CASSLIQRGEQYF
>-|-|TRBJ1-4|14|TRBV29-1
TGCAGCGTGGGGGTGACAGGAGACAATGAAAAACTGTTTTTT
CSVGVTGDNEKLFF
>few|TRBD1|TRBJ1-4|18|TRBV2
TGTGCCAGCAGTGGGGACAGGGGGCCTTTTGCAACTAATGAAAAACTGTTTTTT
CASSGDRGPFATNEKLFF
>-|TRBD1|TRBJ1-2|14|TRBV7-9
TGTGCCAGCAGTCAACCGGGACAGGCATTTAGCTACACCTTC
CASSQPGQAFSYTF
>-|-|TRBJ1-6|16|TRBV27
TGTGCCAGCAGTTTAGAACGACGGCAGGGTAATTCCCCCCTCCACTTT
CASSLERRQGNSPLHF
>-|TRBD2|TRBJ2-1|15|TRBV6-1
TGTGCCAGCAGTGAAGCGCTCGGACTAGCGGGCGAGCAGTTCTTC
CASSEALGLAGEQFF
>-|-|TRBJ2-1|15|TRBV19
TGTGCCAGTAGTATTGGCCGTCCCCCCTACAATGAGCAGTTCTTC
CASSIGRPPYNEQFF
>-|-|TRBJ2-2|16|TRBV2
TGTGCCAGCAGTCAGCACAGGGTGGAAAACACCGGGGAGCTGTTTTTT
CASSQHRVENTGELFF
>-|TRBD1|TRBJ2-7|15|TRBV29-1
TGCAGCGTTCTCGGGACAGGGGGGAATTCCTACGAGCAGTACTTC
CSVLGTGGNSYEQYF